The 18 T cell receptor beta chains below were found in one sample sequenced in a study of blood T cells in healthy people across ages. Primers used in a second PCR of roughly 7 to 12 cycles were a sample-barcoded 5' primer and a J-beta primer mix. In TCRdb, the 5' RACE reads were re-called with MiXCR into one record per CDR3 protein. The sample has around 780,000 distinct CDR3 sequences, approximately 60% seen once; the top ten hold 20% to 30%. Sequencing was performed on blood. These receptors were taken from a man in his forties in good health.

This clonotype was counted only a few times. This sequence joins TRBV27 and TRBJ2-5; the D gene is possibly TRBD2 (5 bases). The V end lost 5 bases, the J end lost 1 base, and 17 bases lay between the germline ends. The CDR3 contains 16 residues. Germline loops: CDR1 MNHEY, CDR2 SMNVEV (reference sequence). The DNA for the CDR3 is TGTGCCAGCAGTCCCGTTAGCAGGAGGCGCCAAGAGACCCAGTACTTC. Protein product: CASSPVSRRRQETQYF.

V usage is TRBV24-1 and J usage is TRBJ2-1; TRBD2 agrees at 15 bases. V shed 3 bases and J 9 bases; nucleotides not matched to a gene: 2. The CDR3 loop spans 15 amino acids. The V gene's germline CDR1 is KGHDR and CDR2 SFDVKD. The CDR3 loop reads CATSDRGLAGGEQFF. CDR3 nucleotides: TGTGCCACCAGTGATCGGGGACTAGCGGGAGGTGAGCAGTTCTTC.

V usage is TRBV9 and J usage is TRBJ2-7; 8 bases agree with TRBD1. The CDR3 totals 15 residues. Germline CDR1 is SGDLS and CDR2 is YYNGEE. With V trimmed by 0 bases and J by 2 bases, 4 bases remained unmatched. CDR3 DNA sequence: TGTGCCAGCAGCGTAGTGCAGGGGGCAACCTACGAGCAGTACTTC. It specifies CASSVVQGATYEQYF.

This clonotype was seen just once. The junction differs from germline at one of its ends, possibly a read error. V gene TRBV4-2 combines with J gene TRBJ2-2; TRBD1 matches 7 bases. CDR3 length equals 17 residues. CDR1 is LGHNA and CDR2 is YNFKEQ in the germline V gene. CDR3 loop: CDSSRRQGVANTGELFF. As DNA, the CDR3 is TGTGACAGCAGCCGCCGACAGGGTGTCGCGAACACCGGGGAGCTGTTTTTT.

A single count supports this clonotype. CDR3 sequence (DNA): TGTGCCAGCAGCCAAGACAGGGAGAAGACAGATACGCAGTATTTT. It codes for CASSQDREKTDTQYF. This chain links TRBV7-2 with TRBJ2-3; 7 nucleotides align to TRBD1. CDR3 size: 15 residues. Trimming cost V 5 bases and J 3 bases; bases outside gene matches: 8. From germline, CDR1 is SGHTA and CDR2 FQGNSA.

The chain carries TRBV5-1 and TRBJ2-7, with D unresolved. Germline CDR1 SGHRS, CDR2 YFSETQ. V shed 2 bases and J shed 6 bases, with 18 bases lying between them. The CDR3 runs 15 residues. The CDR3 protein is CASSFARAPDGEQYF. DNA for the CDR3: TGCGCCAGCAGCTTCGCTAGGGCACCCGACGGCGAGCAGTACTTC.

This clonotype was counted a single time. CDR3 DNA sequence: TGCGCCAGCAGCCCGGATGGGACAGTTCGCTATGATGAGCAGTTCTTC. This gives the protein CASSPDGTVRYDEQFF. The chain is built from TRBV5-1 and TRBJ2-1; 7 bases align to TRBD1. The V gene's germline CDR1 is SGHRS and CDR2 YFSETQ. The CDR3 sequence is 16 residues long. With 4 bases clipped from V and 8 bases from J, the junction kept 15 bases outside the gene matches.

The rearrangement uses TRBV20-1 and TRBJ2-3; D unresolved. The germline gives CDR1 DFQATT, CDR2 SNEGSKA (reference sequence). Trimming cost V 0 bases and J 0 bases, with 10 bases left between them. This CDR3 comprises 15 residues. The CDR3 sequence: CSARDPGSSTDTQYF. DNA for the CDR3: TGCAGTGCTAGAGATCCCGGCAGTAGCACAGATACGCAGTATTTT.

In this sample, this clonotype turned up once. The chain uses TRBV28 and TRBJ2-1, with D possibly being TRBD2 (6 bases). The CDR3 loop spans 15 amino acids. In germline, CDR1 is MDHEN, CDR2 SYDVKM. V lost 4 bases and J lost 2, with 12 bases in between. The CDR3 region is CASSSPSGPYNEQFF. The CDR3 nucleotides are TGTGCCAGCAGTTCCCCCAGCGGGCCCTACAATGAGCAGTTCTTC.

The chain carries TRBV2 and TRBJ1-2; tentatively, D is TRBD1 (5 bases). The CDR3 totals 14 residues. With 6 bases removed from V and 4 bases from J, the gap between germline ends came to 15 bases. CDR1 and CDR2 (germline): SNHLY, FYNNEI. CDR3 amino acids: CASRARDGFYGYTF. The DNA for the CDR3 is TGTGCCAGCAGAGCACGGGACGGCTTCTATGGCTACACCTTC.

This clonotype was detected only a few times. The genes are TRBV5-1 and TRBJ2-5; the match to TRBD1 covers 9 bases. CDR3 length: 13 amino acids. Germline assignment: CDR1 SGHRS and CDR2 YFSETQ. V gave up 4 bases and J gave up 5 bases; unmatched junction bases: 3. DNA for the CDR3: TGCGCCAGCAGCGGACAGGGGTTGGAGACCCAGTACTTC. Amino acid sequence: CASSGQGLETQYF. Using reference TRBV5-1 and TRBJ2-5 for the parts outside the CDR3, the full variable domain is KAGVTQTPRYLIKTRGQQVTLSCSPISGHRSVSWYQQTPGQGLQFLFEYFSETQRNKGNFPGRFSGRQFSNSRSEMNVSTLELGDSALYLCASSGQGLETQYFGPGTRLLVL.

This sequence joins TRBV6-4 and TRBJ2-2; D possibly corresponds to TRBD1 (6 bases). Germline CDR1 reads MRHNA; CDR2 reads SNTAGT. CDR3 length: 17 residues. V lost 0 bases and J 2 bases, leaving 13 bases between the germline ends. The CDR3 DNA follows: TGTGCCAGCAGTGACTCCTTACAGGGAGAAAACACCGGGGAGCTGTTTTTT. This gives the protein CASSDSLQGENTGELFF.

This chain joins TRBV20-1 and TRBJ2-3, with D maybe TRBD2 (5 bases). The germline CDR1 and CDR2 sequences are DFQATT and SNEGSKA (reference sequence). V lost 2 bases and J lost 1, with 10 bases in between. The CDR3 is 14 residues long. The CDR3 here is CSARPPGGTDTQYF. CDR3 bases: TGCAGTGCTAGACCGCCCGGGGGCACAGATACGCAGTATTTT.

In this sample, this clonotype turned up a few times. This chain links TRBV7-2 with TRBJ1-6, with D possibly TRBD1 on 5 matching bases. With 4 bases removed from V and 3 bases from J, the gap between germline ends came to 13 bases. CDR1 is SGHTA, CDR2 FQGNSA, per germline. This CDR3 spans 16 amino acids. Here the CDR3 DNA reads TGTGCCAGCAGCTCCCTAACGACAGTCTATAATTCACCCCTCCACTTT. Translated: CASSSLTTVYNSPLHF.

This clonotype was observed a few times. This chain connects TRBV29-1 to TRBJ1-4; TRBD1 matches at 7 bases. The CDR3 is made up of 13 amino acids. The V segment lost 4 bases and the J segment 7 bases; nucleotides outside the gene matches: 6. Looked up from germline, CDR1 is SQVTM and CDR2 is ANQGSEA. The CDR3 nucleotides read TGCAGCGTTGTCGGGACAGTGGGTGAAAAACTGTTTTTT. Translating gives CSVVGTVGEKLFF.

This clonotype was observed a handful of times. The CDR3 is CASSTTGLAKNIQYF. The CDR3 coding sequence is TGTGCCAGCAGCACAACAGGTTTAGCCAAAAACATTCAGTACTTC. The chain links TRBV11-2 to TRBJ2-4, with D tentatively TRBD1 (5 bases). This CDR3 is built from 15 residues. Looked up from germline, CDR1 is SGHAT and CDR2 is FQNNGV. Trimming cost V 5 bases and J 0 bases, with 11 bases left between them.

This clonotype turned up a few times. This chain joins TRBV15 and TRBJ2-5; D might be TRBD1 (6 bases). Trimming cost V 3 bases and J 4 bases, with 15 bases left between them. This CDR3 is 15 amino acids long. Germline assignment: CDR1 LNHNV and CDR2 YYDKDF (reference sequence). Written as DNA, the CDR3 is TGTGCCACCAGCAGTAGTTTCCAAGGGGGAGAGACCCAGTACTTC. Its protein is CATSSSFQGGETQYF.

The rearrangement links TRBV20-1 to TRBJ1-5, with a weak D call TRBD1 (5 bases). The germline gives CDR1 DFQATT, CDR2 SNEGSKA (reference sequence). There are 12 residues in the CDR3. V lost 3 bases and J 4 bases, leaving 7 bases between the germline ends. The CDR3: CSARDKNQPQHF. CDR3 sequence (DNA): TGCAGTGCTAGGGACAAAAATCAGCCCCAGCATTTT.